The 25 T cell receptor beta chains given below trace back to one sample, sequenced in a study of blood T cell repertoires in COVID-19 (dated by TCRdb to the early 2020s). The receptor library was made with the immunoSEQ multiplex PCR assay. Imported from immuneACCESS, the table was reduced by TCRdb to in-frame sequences with V and J called. These copies leave out some clones; in studies compared against another copy, an unresolved V gene accounts for under half, and the cause of the remainder is not known. This sample has roughly 100,000 clones in its table, and 70% to 90% of those were observed once. The top ten constitute around 3% of the sample. The material sequenced was peripheral blood. These receptor sequences come from a middle-aged man with active or convalescent COVID-19.

This chain connects TRBV19 to TRBJ2-2; D unclear. The CDR3 runs to 13 residues. Germline V gives CDR1 LNHDA, CDR2 SQIVND (reference sequence). V dropped 5 bases and J dropped 1 base, with 5 bases sitting between them. The CDR3 spells CASSSVNTGELFF. The CDR3 nucleotides read TGTGCCAGTAGTTCCGTGAACACCGGGGAGCTGTTTTTT.

The chain is built from TRBV7-2 and TRBJ1-6; a possible D gene is TRBD1 (6 bases). Per germline, CDR1 SGHTA and CDR2 FQGNSA. This CDR3 region has 15 residues. V was shortened by 5 bases and J by 7 bases, with 15 bases between the two germline ends. Here the CDR3 reads CASSGQQGPNSPLHF. For the CDR3, the DNA is TGTGCCAGCAGCGGTCAACAGGGACCAAATTCACCCCTCCACTTT.

This chain connects TRBV18 to TRBJ2-1; 14 bases fit TRBD2. The germline V gene has CDR1 KGHSH and CDR2 LQKENI. Unmatched junction bases numbered 6, after V lost 3 bases and J lost 5 bases. There are 17 residues in the CDR3. CDR3 region: CASSPGLAGAHNNEQFF. CDR3 sequence (DNA): TGTGCCAGCTCACCGGGACTAGCGGGGGCCCATAACAATGAGCAGTTCTTC.

The chain joins TRBV27 to TRBJ2-7, with D perhaps matching TRBD1 (5 bases). CDR3 length: 15 amino acids. Germline CDR1 is MNHEY and CDR2 is SMNVEV (reference sequence). V shed 3 bases and J shed 3 bases, with 15 bases lying between them. The CDR3 coding sequence is TGTGCCAGCAGTTTGACGGTAACAGGCGGCTACGAGCAGTACTTC. This encodes CASSLTVTGGYEQYF.

This chain connects TRBV5-1 to TRBJ2-7, with D perhaps TRBD1 (7 bases). CDR1 SGHRS and CDR2 YFSETQ come from the germline V gene. The CDR3 has 14 amino acids. The V end lost 1 base, the J end lost 7 bases, and 15 bases lay between the germline ends. The CDR3 nucleotides read TGCGCCAGCAGCTTGAGGAGGGGGCTGGAAGAGCAGTACGTC. Translation: CASSLRRGLEEQYV.

The table lists this clone with a count of one. The rearrangement links TRBV3-1 (or the pseudogene TRBV3-2) to TRBJ2-6; D perhaps matches TRBD1 (5 bases). Germline CDR1 LGHDT, CDR2 YNNKEL (reference sequence). Deletions cut 4 bases from V and 4 bases from J, with 17 bases between. The CDR3 is 17 residues long. In nucleotides, the CDR3 is TGTGCCAGCAGCCGAGATTCACAGGTCTCCGGGGCCAACGTCCTGACTTTC. This codes for CASSRDSQVSGANVLTF.

The chain is built from TRBV2 and TRBJ2-5; TRBD2 matches at 7 bases. CDR3 length: 13 residues. With 4 bases clipped from V and 4 bases from J, the junction kept 3 bases outside the gene matches. Per the germline V gene, CDR1 is SNHLY and CDR2 is FYNNEI. The CDR3 DNA reads TGTGCCAGCAGTGCGACTAGCCGAGAGACCCAGTACTTC. Translation gives CASSATSRETQYF.

About this clone: Distinct nucleotide sequences in the sample also encode this CDR3. V gene TRBV12-3 or TRBV12-4 combines with J gene TRBJ2-5; 7 bases are shared with TRBD2. CDR3 length: 13 residues. V trimming: 1 base; J trimming: 4 bases; junction bases outside the gene matches: 0. CDR3 bases: TGTGCCAGCAGTTTAGGGGGGGGAGAGACCCAGTACTTC. This encodes CASSLGGGETQYF.

J is TRBJ1-2 and V is TRBV4-1; the D is unclear. The CDR3 spans 11 residues. CDR1 MGHRA and CDR2 YSYEKL come from the germline V gene. V was pared by 3 bases and J by 8 bases, with 7 bases between. The CDR3 region has the DNA TGCGCCAGCAGCCAGTCCCTCGGCTACACCTTC. It codes for CASSQSLGYTF.

V is TRBV14 and J is TRBJ1-6, with D unresolved. This CDR3 is built from 13 residues. V was shortened by 5 bases and J by 11 bases, with 13 bases between the two germline ends. Germline loops: CDR1 SGHDN, CDR2 FVKESK. Here the CDR3 reads CASSSMSTAPLHF. In nucleotides, the CDR3 is TGTGCCAGCAGCTCAATGAGTACGGCACCCCTCCACTTT.

This chain uses TRBV12-3 or TRBV12-4 with TRBJ1-5; D ambiguous. The V end was cut by 3 bases, the J end by 2 bases, with 5 bases between. The CDR3 is made up of 13 amino acids. The CDR3 coding sequence is TGTGCCAGCAGTTTCGGTCGCAATCAGCCCCAGCATTTT. Its translation is CASSFGRNQPQHF.

The rearrangement joins TRBV24-1 to TRBJ2-5; maybe TRBD1 (5 bases). The CDR3 covers 16 residues. Germline values: CDR1 KGHDR, CDR2 SFDVKD. V gave up 3 bases and J gave up 4 bases, with 17 bases separating them. The chain's CDR3 is CATSDPTDSTVETQYF. For the CDR3, the DNA is TGTGCCACCAGTGATCCTACCGACAGTACAGTAGAGACCCAGTACTTC.

V usage is TRBV5-6 and J usage is TRBJ1-2; D might be TRBD1 (5 bases). The CDR3 loop spans 14 amino acids. The V end lost 0 bases, the J end lost 4 bases, and 10 bases lay between the germline ends. CDR1 is SGHDT and CDR2 is YYEEEE in the germline V gene. CDR3 amino acids: CASSLEGVTYGYTF. CDR3 sequence (DNA): TGTGCCAGCAGCTTGGAAGGGGTCACCTATGGCTACACCTTC. The complete variable domain, with remaining parts taken from reference TRBV5-6 and TRBJ1-2, reads DAGVTQSPTHLIKTRGQQVTLRCSPKSGHDTVSWYQQALGQGPQFIFQYYEEEERQRGNFPDRFSGHQFPNYSSELNVNALLLGDSALYLCASSLEGVTYGYTFGSGTRLTVV.

The chain has TRBV2 and TRBJ1-1; D unresolved. The CDR3 consists of 11 residues. Germline lookup yields CDR1 SNHLY and CDR2 FYNNEI. V lost 6 bases and J lost 4, with 6 bases in between. Written as DNA, the CDR3 is TGTGCCAGCAGCTGGAGCACTGAAGCTTTCTTT. Residues: CASSWSTEAFF. The whole variable domain, filled in from reference TRBV2 and TRBJ1-1, reads EPEVTQTPSHQVTQMGQEVILRCVPISNHLYFYWYRQILGQKVEFLVSFYNNEISEKSEIFDDQFSVERPDGSNFTLKIRSTKLEDSAMYFCASSWSTEAFFGQGTRLTVV.

This clone was detected only once. This rearrangement joins TRBV6-5 to TRBJ2-5, with D unclear. CDR3 length: 12 amino acids. Germline V gene lookup returns CDR1 MNHEY and CDR2 SVGAGI. The V end was cut by 9 bases, the J end by 5 bases, with 13 bases between. Written as DNA, the CDR3 is TGTGCCAGGAAGACAAATAGGGAGACCCAGTACTTC. As protein: CARKTNRETQYF.

V and J are TRBV4-1 and TRBJ2-7, with D possibly being TRBD2 (5 bases). Per germline, CDR1 MGHRA and CDR2 YSYEKL. The CDR3 runs 12 residues. V gave up 8 bases and J gave up 4 bases, with 12 bases separating them. DNA of the CDR3: TGCGCCAGCCGGGGTAGAGGGTACGAGCAGTACTTC. Protein: CASRGRGYEQYF.

This chain links TRBV10-1 with TRBJ1-1; D possibly corresponds to TRBD1 (5 bases). V was clipped by 6 bases and J by 0 bases, with 11 bases between them. The germline V gene has CDR1 WNHNN and CDR2 SYGVQD (reference sequence). The CDR3 is 14 residues long. The chain's CDR3 is CASSDGHVNTEAFF. Written as DNA, the CDR3 is TGCGCCAGCAGCGACGGACATGTGAACACTGAAGCTTTCTTT.

The genes are TRBV9 and TRBJ1-3, with D perhaps TRBD1 (5 bases). Trimming cost V 1 base and J 7 bases, with 18 bases left between them. Germline V gene sequence: CDR1 SGDLS, CDR2 YYNGEE. The CDR3 is made up of 16 amino acids. The CDR3 loop reads CASSVQGEGVVNTIYF. The DNA of the CDR3 is TGTGCCAGCAGCGTACAAGGCGAAGGGGTAGTGAACACCATATATTTT.

This clone was picked up one time. The chain recombines TRBV12-3 or TRBV12-4 with TRBJ2-5; D unresolved. The CDR3 has 13 amino acids. V shed 2 bases and J shed 2 bases, with 6 bases lying between them. The CDR3 sequence is CASSLSTQETQYF. CDR3 DNA: TGTGCCAGCAGTTTAAGCACTCAAGAGACCCAGTACTTC.

The genes are TRBV7-8 and TRBJ2-7; TRBD1 agrees at 12 bases. The V and J ends lost 4 bases and 7 bases, in that order; junction bases with no gene match: 11. In germline, CDR1 is SGHVS, CDR2 FQNEAQ. The CDR3 is 16 amino acids. Here the CDR3 DNA reads TGTGCCAGCAGCTGGGGGCAGGGACAGGGGGCGGGTGAGCAGTACGTC. It is translated as CASSWGQGQGAGEQYV.

This chain connects TRBV7-7 to TRBJ2-5, with D perhaps matching TRBD1 (8 bases). Trimming removed 5 bases at V and 4 bases at J, with 17 bases between. CDR1 is SSHAT, CDR2 FNYEAQ, per germline (reference sequence). The CDR3 has 15 amino acids. In DNA form, the CDR3 reads TGTGCCAGCAGCATTAATCACAGGGGGGGAGAGACCCAGTACTTC. This gives the protein CASSINHRGGETQYF.

The chain joins TRBV7-9 to TRBJ2-1, with D perhaps TRBD1 (5 bases). Germline loops: CDR1 SEHNR, CDR2 FQNEAQ (reference sequence). Trimming pared 2 bases from V and 8 bases from J, leaving 7 bases between. This CDR3 is 12 amino acids long. CDR3 residues: CASSLLGDEQFF. The CDR3 DNA follows: TGTGCCAGCAGCTTATTAGGGGATGAGCAGTTCTTC. Complete variable domain (other parts from reference TRBV7-9 and TRBJ2-1): DTGVSQNPRHKITKRGQNVTFRCDPISEHNRLYWYRQTLGQGPEFLTYFQNEAQLEKSRLLSDRFSAERPKGSFSTLEIQRTEQGDSAMYLCASSLLGDEQFFGPGTRLTVL.

The chain carries TRBV7-8 and TRBJ1-6; a possible D gene is TRBD1 (5 bases). Germline CDR1 is SGHVS and CDR2 is FQNEAQ. The V end was cut by 5 bases, the J end by 6 bases, with 17 bases between. This CDR3 contains 16 residues. The CDR3 coding sequence is TGTGCCAGCAGCCCTACGACAGCAAACTCTAATTCACCCCTCCACTTT. Protein sequence: CASSPTTANSNSPLHF.

The chain recombines TRBV19 with TRBJ1-5; a possible D gene is TRBD1 (6 bases). This CDR3 contains 14 residues. V was shortened by 6 bases and J by 4 bases, with 13 bases between the two germline ends. CDR1 is LNHDA and CDR2 is SQIVND in the germline V gene (reference sequence). This chain's CDR3 is CASSNRERNQPQHF. As DNA, the CDR3 is TGTGCCAGTAGCAACAGGGAGAGGAATCAGCCCCAGCATTTT.

This rearrangement joins TRBV24-1 to TRBJ2-7; D is unclear. Germline V gives CDR1 KGHDR, CDR2 SFDVKD. Trimming pared 5 bases from V and 6 bases from J, leaving 10 bases between. This CDR3 region has 12 residues. The CDR3 bases are TGTGCCACCAGTGTAGGAGATTTCGAGCAGTACTTC. Protein sequence: CATSVGDFEQYF.